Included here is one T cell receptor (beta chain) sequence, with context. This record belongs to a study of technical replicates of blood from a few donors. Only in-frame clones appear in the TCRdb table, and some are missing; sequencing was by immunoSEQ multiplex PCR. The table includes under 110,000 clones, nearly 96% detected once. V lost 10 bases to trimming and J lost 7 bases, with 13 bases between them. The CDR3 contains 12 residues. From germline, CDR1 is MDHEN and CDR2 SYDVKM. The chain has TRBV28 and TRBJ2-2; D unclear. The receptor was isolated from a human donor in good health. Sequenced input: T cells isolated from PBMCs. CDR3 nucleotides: TGTGCCACCGATACAAATGGCGGGGAGCTGTTTTTT. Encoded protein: CATDTNGGELFF.